This T cell receptor beta chain was retrieved from a study of neurological immune-mediated disorders. The authors produced cDNA by 5'RACE using 10-nucleotide random UMIs. Sequencing runs each generated in excess of 190 million TCR-beta sequences derived from 15-18 subjects. TCRdb re-analysed the 5' RACE reads in MiXCR, keeping a single row per CDR3 protein. Among about 59,000 distinct CDR3 sequences listed, about 12% were seen once. Trimming at V came to 6 bases and at J to 5 bases, leaving 8 bases not matched to a gene. The length of the CDR3 is 14 residues. Germline values: CDR1 DFQATT, CDR2 SNEGSKA (reference sequence). This clonotype showed up many times.

This TCR was sampled from a woman aged 55-69 years with HTLV-1-associated myelopathy (HAM/TSP). The rearrangement joins TRBV20-1 to TRBJ2-5; 11 nucleotides agree with TRBD1. Sequencing was performed on PBMCs. In nucleotides, the CDR3 is TGCAGTGCACCCCGGACAGGGGGCTACGAGACCCAGTACTTC. Translating it yields CSAPRTGGYETQYF.